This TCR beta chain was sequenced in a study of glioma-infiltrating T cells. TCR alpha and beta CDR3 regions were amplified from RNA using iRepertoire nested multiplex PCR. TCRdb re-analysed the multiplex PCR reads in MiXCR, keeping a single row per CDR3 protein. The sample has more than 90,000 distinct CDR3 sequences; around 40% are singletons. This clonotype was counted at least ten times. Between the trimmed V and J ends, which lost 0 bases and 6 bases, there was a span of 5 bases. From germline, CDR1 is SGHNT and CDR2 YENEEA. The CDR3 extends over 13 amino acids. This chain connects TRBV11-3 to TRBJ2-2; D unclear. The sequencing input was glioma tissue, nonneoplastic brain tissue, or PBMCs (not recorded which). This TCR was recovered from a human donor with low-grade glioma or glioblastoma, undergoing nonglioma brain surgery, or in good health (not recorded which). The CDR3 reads CASSLDRAGELFF. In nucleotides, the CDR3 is TGTGCCAGCAGCTTAGATCGCGCCGGGGAGCTGTTTTTT.